This T cell receptor (beta chain) was documented in a study of early T cells in non-severe SARS-CoV-2 infection. The wider study: From unsorted whole blood, bulk RNA was sequenced, and the chains remained unpaired.

Individual cDNA molecules each received unique molecular identifiers attached to them. TCRdb redid the calling of the 5' RACE reads with MiXCR, one entry per CDR3 protein. The sample has tens of thousands of distinct CDR3 sequences, 5.5% to 6.5% seen once. This clonotype has at least ten counts. The CDR3 is 16 residues long. Unmatched junction bases numbered 11, after V lost 6 bases and J lost 4 bases. The TCR comes from an adult who was a healthcare worker with PCR-confirmed SARS-CoV-2 infection or an uninfected control (not recorded which). The rearrangement uses TRBV12-3 or TRBV12-4 and TRBJ2-3; 9 bases map to TRBD1. Sequenced sample: whole blood. The CDR3 nucleotides are TGTGCCAGCAGCCGCATCCGGACAGGGGTCGCAGATACGCAGTATTTT. Protein sequence: CASSRIRTGVADTQYF.